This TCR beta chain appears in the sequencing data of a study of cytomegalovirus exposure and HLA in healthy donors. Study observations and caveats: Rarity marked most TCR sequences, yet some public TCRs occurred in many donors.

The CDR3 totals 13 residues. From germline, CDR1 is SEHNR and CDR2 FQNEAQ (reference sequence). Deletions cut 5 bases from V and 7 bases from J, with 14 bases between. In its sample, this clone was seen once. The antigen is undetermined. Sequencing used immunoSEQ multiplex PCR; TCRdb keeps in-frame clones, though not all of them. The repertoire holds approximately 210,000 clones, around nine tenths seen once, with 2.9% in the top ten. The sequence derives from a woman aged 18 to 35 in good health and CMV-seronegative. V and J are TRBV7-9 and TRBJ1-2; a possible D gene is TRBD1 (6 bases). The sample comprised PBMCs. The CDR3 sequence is CASSHTGSGGYTF. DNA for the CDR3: TGTGCCAGCAGCCATACAGGGAGCGGTGGCTACACCTTC.